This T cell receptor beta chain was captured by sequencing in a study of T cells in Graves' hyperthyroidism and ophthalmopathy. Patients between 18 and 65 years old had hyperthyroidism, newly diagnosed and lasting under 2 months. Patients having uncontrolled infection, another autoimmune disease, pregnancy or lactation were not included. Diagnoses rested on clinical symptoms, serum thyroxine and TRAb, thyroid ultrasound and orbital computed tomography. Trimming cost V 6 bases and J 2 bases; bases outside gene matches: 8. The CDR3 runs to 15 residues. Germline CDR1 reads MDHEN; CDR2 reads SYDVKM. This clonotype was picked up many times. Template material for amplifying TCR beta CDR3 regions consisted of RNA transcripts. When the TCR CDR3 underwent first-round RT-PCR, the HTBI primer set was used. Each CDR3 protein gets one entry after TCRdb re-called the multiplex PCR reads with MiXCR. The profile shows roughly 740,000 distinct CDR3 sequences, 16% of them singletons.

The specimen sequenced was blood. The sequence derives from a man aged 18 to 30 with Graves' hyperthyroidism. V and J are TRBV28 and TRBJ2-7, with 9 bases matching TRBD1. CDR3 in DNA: TGTGCCAGCAGCTCGGGACAGGGAAACCCCTACGAGCAGTACTTC. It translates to CASSSGQGNPYEQYF.